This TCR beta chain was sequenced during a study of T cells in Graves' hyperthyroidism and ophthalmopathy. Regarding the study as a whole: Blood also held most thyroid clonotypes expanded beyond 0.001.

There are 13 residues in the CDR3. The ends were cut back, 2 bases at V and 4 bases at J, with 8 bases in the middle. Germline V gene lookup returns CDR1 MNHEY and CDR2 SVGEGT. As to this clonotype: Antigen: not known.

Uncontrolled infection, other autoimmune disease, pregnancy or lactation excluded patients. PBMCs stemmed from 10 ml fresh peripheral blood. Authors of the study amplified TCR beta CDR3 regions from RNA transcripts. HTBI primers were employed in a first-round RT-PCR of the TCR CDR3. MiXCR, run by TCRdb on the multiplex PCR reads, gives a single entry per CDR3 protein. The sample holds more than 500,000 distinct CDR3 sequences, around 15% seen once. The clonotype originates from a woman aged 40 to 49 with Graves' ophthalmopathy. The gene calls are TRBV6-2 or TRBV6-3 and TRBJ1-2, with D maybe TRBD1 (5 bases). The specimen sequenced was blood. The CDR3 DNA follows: TGTGCCAGCAGTTACGAAGGGGTCTATGGCTACACCTTC. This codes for CASSYEGVYGYTF.